This T cell receptor beta chain appears in the sequencing data of a study of beta chain features in type 1 diabetes. For the study at large: Healthy donors and patients showed comparable age, gender and cell yields. Summed over all samples, the examined sorted cells came to 95 million to 120 million.

A remark on this clone: Its antigen is still unknown.

Isolated RNA was reverse transcribed in full, so expressed TCRB transcripts were sequenced. Naive, central memory and regulatory T cell samples yielded some 3.9 million reads on average. TCRdb keeps only in-frame clones here, not all; method: immunoSEQ multiplex PCR. The sample yields roughly 280,000 clones, roughly a quarter seen once. Whole-study findings and limits: More deletions and fewer insertions at VDJ junctions were seen in type 1 diabetes patients. Shorter TCRB CDR3s, moderately but significantly so, were found in Type 1 diabetes patients in all four CD4+ subsets.

The ends lost 5 bases at V and 1 base at J; junction bases unmatched: 1. The CDR3 totals 13 residues. Germline CDR1 and CDR2: MNHNS and SASEGT. Sample: naive CD4+ T cells from blood. The chain links TRBV6-1 to TRBJ2-7; TRBD2 aligns across 8 bases. This receptor was obtained from a woman aged 25 to 45 with type 1 diabetes. CDR3 residues: CASSLAGSYEQYF. CDR3 nucleotides: TGTGCCAGCAGTTTAGCGGGATCCTACGAGCAGTACTTC.